This TCR beta chain is drawn from a study of T cells in Graves' hyperthyroidism and ophthalmopathy. Study in general: Peripheral blood sampling occurred at initial diagnosis, before any treatment.

This clonotype has at least ten counts. The antigen is undetermined. The CDR3 runs to 16 residues. Trimming removed 5 bases from V and 5 bases from J, with 21 bases in between. CDR1 is SGHTA, CDR2 FQGTGA, per germline. Study findings and constraints: Within blood appeared most thyroid clonotypes that had expanded above 0.001.

Exclusions: uncontrolled infection, other autoimmune disease, pregnancy, lactation. Authors of the study amplified TCR beta CDR3 regions from RNA transcripts. In the first-round RT-PCR of the TCR CDR3, the HTBI primer set was used. TCRdb processed the multiplex PCR reads anew with MiXCR; each CDR3 protein has one entry. The sample includes about 200,000 distinct CDR3 sequences, about 18% of them seen just once. The sequence was obtained from a middle-aged man with Graves' hyperthyroidism. The sequenced sample consisted of blood. The gene calls are TRBV7-3 and TRBJ2-5; either TRBD1 or TRBD2 may fit D (5 bases each). CDR3 in DNA: TGTGCCAGCAGCCCAGGCCGGGGCCTATCGGGGGAGACCCAGTACTTC. Translation gives CASSPGRGLSGETQYF.